Below are 18 T cell receptor beta chains sequenced from a single sample in a study of CD8+CD57+ T cells in acquired aplastic anemia listed by TCRdb under 2018. Expansion of CD8+CD57+ cells had been shown by flow cytometry in the patients chosen for sequencing. TCRdb shows the sequencer as Illumina HiSeq 2000. Genomic DNA served as template for TCR beta VDJ combination and CDR3 sequence profiling. The raw public data were reprocessed by TCRdb itself: fastp quality trimming at Q25, MiXCR clonotype calling, in-frame beta chains only. One record per CDR3 amino acid sequence lists the most common genes and DNA. Present in this sample are around 430,000 distinct CDR3 sequences, around a third of which were seen just once. The ten largest clones take up under 0.95% of the sample. The sequenced sample was sorted CD4+, CD8+, or CD8+CD57+ T cells (not recorded which) from PBMCs. Source of these receptors: a human donor with aplastic anemia.

This clonotype was seen only a few times. The chain combines TRBV11-2 with TRBJ2-1; D is ambiguous. Germline lookup yields CDR1 SGHAT and CDR2 FQNNGV. The V end was cut by 5 bases, the J end by 9 bases, with 8 bases between. The CDR3 contains 11 residues. The CDR3 DNA reads TGTGCCAGCAGCAAATCTGTTGAGCAGTTCTTC. Amino acids: CASSKSVEQFF.

This clonotype was seen a handful of times. The CDR3 nucleotides are TGCGCCAGCAGCTCCGGGTTGACAGCACAAGAGACCCAGTACTTC. Translation gives CASSSGLTAQETQYF. The chain links TRBV5-1 to TRBJ2-5, with D possibly TRBD1 on 5 matching bases. Germline CDR1 and CDR2: SGHRS and YFSETQ. The V gene lost 3 bases and the J gene lost 2 bases, with 14 bases spanning the gap. The CDR3 is 15 amino acids.

The chain joins TRBV20-1 to TRBJ1-1; 9 nucleotides line up with TRBD1. V was clipped by 3 bases and J by 4 bases; unmatched bases: 3. The CDR3 loop spans 13 amino acids. Germline V CDR1 and CDR2: DFQATT, SNEGSKA (reference sequence). The CDR3, as DNA: TGCAGTGCTAGGGGGGACAGGGCCACTGAAGCTTTCTTT. The encoded protein is CSARGDRATEAFF.

The chain uses TRBV7-2 and TRBJ1-1, with TRBD1 identical over 8 bases. Trimming took 3 bases from V and 2 from J; bases not matched to a gene: 8. CDR1 and CDR2 from the germline V gene are SGHTA and FQGNSA. The CDR3 covers 16 residues. CDR3 sequence: CASSFVSGGGNTEAFF. In DNA, the CDR3 is TGTGCCAGCAGCTTCGTGTCAGGGGGCGGTAACACTGAAGCTTTCTTT.

This clonotype was seen a few times. The chain combines TRBV14 with TRBJ2-7, with TRBD2 matching 9 bases. J gave up 2 bases and V 4 bases, and 9 bases lay outside the gene matches. CDR1 and CDR2 from the germline V gene are SGHDN and FVKESK. The CDR3 runs to 16 residues. The CDR3 DNA is TGTGCCAGCAGCCGAATCAGCGGGGGGCTTCCCTACGAGCAGTACTTC. Translated, it gives CASSRISGGLPYEQYF.

This chain connects TRBV28 to TRBJ1-3; 8 bases are shared with TRBD1. Germline V gives CDR1 MDHEN, CDR2 SYDVKM. V shed 5 bases, J shed 1 base, and the junction held 7 bases outside the gene matches. This CDR3 is 16 amino acids long. The CDR3 reads CASSPRGRRSGNTIYF. The CDR3 bases are TGTGCCAGCAGTCCCAGGGGGCGCAGATCTGGAAACACCATATATTTT.

This clonotype came up many times. The chain combines TRBV24-1 with TRBJ2-2; D is unclear. Germline values: CDR1 KGHDR, CDR2 SFDVKD. CDR3 length: 14 residues. V dropped 7 bases and J dropped 2 bases, with 10 bases sitting between them. This chain's CDR3 is CATSSETNTGELFF. CDR3 DNA: TGTGCCACCAGCTCCGAGACTAACACCGGGGAGCTGTTTTTT.

The rearrangement uses TRBV25-1 and TRBJ2-1; TRBD2 matches 7 bases. Germline V gene data show CDR1 as MGHDK and CDR2 as SYGVNS. The CDR3 sequence is 15 residues long. The V segment lost 6 bases and the J segment 7 bases; nucleotides outside the gene matches: 12. The DNA for the CDR3 is TGTGCCAGCAGCCCCACGGGCGGGAGCTTTAATGAGCAGTTCTTC. Its protein product is CASSPTGGSFNEQFF.

Here the CDR3 reads CASSSHGTGTASEQYF. CDR3 in DNA: TGTGCCAGCAGCTCCCACGGGACAGGGACAGCTAGTGAGCAGTACTTC. The rearrangement joins TRBV11-2 to TRBJ2-7; 9 bases align to TRBD1. The V gene's germline CDR1 is SGHAT and CDR2 FQNNGV. The CDR3 extends over 16 amino acids. After removal of 4 bases from V and 7 bases from J, the junction contained 14 bases not matched to a gene.

This clonotype was seen only a few times. The chain is built from TRBV19 and TRBJ2-6; D is perhaps TRBD1 or TRBD2 (5 bases each). Germline V gives CDR1 LNHDA, CDR2 SQIVND (reference sequence). Trimming shortened V by 3 bases and J by 2 bases, and 14 bases separated the two germline ends. This CDR3 has 17 residues. The CDR3 spells CASSINEGLTGANVLTF. CDR3 sequence (DNA): TGTGCCAGTAGTATCAACGAGGGGCTAACTGGGGCCAACGTCCTGACTTTC.

The chain is built from TRBV29-1 and TRBJ2-7; D might be TRBD1 or TRBD2, each matching 6 bases. The CDR3 extends over 16 amino acids. The germline V gene encodes CDR1 SQVTM and CDR2 ANQGSEA. Trimming took 1 base from V and 0 from J, leaving 16 bases between them. In nucleotides, the CDR3 is TGCAGCGTTGAAGCCCGGGGGACACCGAGCTCCTACGAGCAGTACTTC. Amino acids: CSVEARGTPSSYEQYF.

This clonotype was counted at least ten times. The chain couples TRBV11-2 to TRBJ2-1, with a possible D match to TRBD2 (6 bases). This CDR3 has 14 amino acids. Germline V CDR1 and CDR2: SGHAT, FQNNGV. V gave up 1 base and J gave up 7 bases, with 11 bases separating them. The DNA of the CDR3 is TGTGCCAGCAGCTTAGTGACTAGGGGTAATGAGCAGTTCTTC. Its translation: CASSLVTRGNEQFF.

This clonotype came up many times. The chain carries TRBV20-1 and TRBJ2-7; 9 bases line up with TRBD2. V lost 1 base and J lost 0; bases outside the gene matches: 1. The germline V gene has CDR1 DFQATT and CDR2 SNEGSKA (reference sequence). The length of the CDR3 is 14 residues. CDR3 in amino acids: CSARGLAVSYEQYF. The CDR3 nucleotides are TGCAGTGCTAGAGGACTAGCGGTCTCCTACGAGCAGTACTTC.

This clonotype was detected ten times or more. The rearrangement joins TRBV25-1 to TRBJ2-5; TRBD2 aligns across 7 bases. V lost 4 bases and J lost 4; bases outside the gene matches: 6. From germline, CDR1 is MGHDK and CDR2 SYGVNS. The CDR3 consists of 14 residues. The CDR3 is CASSVGSGGETQYF. The CDR3 DNA sequence: TGTGCCAGCAGTGTGGGCTCGGGGGGAGAGACCCAGTACTTC.

The rearrangement uses TRBV29-1 and TRBJ2-7, with TRBD1 matching over 9 bases. V gave up 3 bases and J gave up 7 bases; unmatched junction bases: 16. The germline CDR1 and CDR2 sequences are SQVTM and ANQGSEA. The CDR3 has 16 amino acids. The CDR3 region has the DNA TGCAGCGTTGAGGGGGTCGGGACAGGGATATTGGATGAGCAGTACTTC. It codes for CSVEGVGTGILDEQYF.

This clonotype was seen many times. The chain carries TRBV10-3 and TRBJ2-2; D may be TRBD1 or TRBD2 (6 bases each). V was cut by 8 bases and J by 5 bases, with 18 bases left in between. CDR3 length: 15 amino acids. The germline V gene encodes CDR1 ENHRY and CDR2 SYGVKD. CDR3 residues: CAIGVWGATTGELFF. CDR3 bases: TGTGCCATCGGGGTTTGGGGGGCCACTACCGGGGAGCTGTTTTTT.

This chain connects TRBV2 to TRBJ2-7; D might be TRBD1 (5 bases). The CDR3 has 11 residues. Germline V lookup: CDR1 SNHLY, CDR2 FYNNEI. Deletions cut 8 bases from V and 7 bases from J, with 12 bases between. The CDR3 nucleotides read TGTGCCAGCGGGGCCTTAGGGGAGCAGTACTTC. Amino acid sequence: CASGALGEQYF. Complete variable domain (other parts from reference TRBV2 and TRBJ2-7): EPEVTQTPSHQVTQMGQEVILRCVPISNHLYFYWYRQILGQKVEFLVSFYNNEISEKSEIFDDQFSVERPDGSNFTLKIRSTKLEDSAMYFCASGALGEQYFGPGTRLTVT.

In regard to this clonotype: At one of its ends the junction is not consistent with the germline gene, which may arise from a read error. The chain combines TRBV7-2 with TRBJ2-7; D gene unclear. CDR1 and CDR2 (germline): SGHTA, FQGNSA. The CDR3 is made up of 13 amino acids. The CDR3 sequence is CASSLPVAYGQYF. CDR3 coding DNA: TGTGCCAGCAGCTTACCGGTGGCGTACGGGCAGTACTTC.